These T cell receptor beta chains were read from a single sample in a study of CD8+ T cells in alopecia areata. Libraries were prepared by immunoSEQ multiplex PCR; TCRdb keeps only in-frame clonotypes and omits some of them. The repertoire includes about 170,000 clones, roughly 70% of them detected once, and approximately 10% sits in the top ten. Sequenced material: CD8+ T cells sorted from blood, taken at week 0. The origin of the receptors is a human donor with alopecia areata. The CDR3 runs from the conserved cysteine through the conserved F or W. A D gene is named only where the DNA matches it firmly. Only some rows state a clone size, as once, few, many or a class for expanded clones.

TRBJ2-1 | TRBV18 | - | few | CASSTGVDEQFF | TGTGCCAGCTCGACCGGGGTTGACGAGCAGTTCTTC
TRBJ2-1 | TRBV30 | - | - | CAWSVSFYNEQFF | TGTGCCTGGAGTGTAAGCTTTTACAATGAGCAGTTCTTC
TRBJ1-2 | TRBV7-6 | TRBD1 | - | CASSFAGQGADGYTF | TGTGCCAGCAGCTTTGCTGGACAGGGGGCTGATGGCTACACCTTC
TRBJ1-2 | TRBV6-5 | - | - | CASRSGYGYTF | TGTGCCAGCAGGTCAGGGTATGGCTACACCTTC
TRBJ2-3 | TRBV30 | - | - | CAWSGEGSDTQYF | TGTGCCTGGAGCGGGGAAGGGTCAGATACGCAGTATTTT
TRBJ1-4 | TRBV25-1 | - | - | CASSPSNEKLFF | TGTGCCAGCAGCCCGTCTAATGAAAAACTGTTTTTT
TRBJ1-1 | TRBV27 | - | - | CASSLSSIYREAFF | TGTGCCAGCAGTTTATCGAGCATTTACAGGGAAGCTTTCTTT
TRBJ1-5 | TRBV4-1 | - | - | CASSRNSNQPQHF | TGCGCCAGCAGCCGTAATAGCAATCAGCCCCAGCATTTT
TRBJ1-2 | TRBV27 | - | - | CASSQRTGYGYTF | TGTGCCAGCAGTCAAAGGACGGGTTATGGCTACACCTTC
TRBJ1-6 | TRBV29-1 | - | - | CSVRTGDLNSPLHF | TGCAGCGTTCGGACGGGAGACTTGAATTCACCCCTCCACTTT
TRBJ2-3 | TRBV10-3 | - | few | CAISEGGTDTQYF | TGTGCCATCAGTGAGGGGGGAACAGATACGCAGTATTTT
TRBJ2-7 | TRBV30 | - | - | CAWNVGGSYEQYF | TGTGCCTGGAATGTGGGGGGTTCCTACGAGCAGTACTTC
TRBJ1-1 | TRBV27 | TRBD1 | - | CASSYFGQGNTEAFF | TGTGCCAGCAGCTACTTCGGACAGGGGAACACTGAAGCTTTCTTT
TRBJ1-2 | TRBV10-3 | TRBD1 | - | CAISETGGAYGYTF | TGTGCCATCAGTGAGACAGGGGGTGCCTATGGCTACACCTTC
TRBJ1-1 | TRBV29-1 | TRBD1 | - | CSVETDRVNTEAFF | TGCAGCGTTGAAACTGACAGGGTGAACACTGAAGCTTTCTTT
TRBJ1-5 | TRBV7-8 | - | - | CASSLGTGQPQHF | TGTGCCAGCAGCTTAGGGACGGGGCAGCCCCAGCATTTT
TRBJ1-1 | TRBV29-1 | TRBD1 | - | CSADPGTGTFF | TGCAGCGCAGACCCCGGGACAGGGACTTTCTTT
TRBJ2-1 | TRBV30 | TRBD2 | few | CAWSSPTSGGPSSYNEQFF | TGTGCCTGGAGTTCCCCGACTAGCGGGGGGCCGAGCTCCTACAATGAGCAGTTCTTC
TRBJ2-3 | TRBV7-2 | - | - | CASSLLPIITDTQYF | TGTGCCAGCAGCTTATTACCAATTATCACAGATACGCAGTATTTT
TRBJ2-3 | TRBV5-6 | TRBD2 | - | CASSLASSAGGRGDTQYF | TGTGCCAGCAGCTTGGCAAGTTCGGCGGGGGGGCGTGGAGATACGCAGTATTTT
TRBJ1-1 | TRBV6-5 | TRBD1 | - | CASSYRGGGWTEAFF | TGTGCCAGCAGTTACCGAGGGGGCGGTTGGACTGAAGCTTTCTTT
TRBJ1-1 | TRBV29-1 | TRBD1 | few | CSARDRGLNTEAFF | TGCAGCGCCAGGGACAGGGGGCTGAACACTGAAGCTTTCTTT
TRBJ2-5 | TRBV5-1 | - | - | CASSFGGAETQYF | TGCGCCAGCAGCTTTGGGGGGGCTGAGACCCAGTACTTC